The entry below describes one T cell receptor beta chain. No antigen is known for it. The germline gives CDR1 LNHNV, CDR2 YYDKDF (reference sequence). CDR3 length equals 13 residues. Trimming left V 6 bases short and J 3 bases short, with 12 bases between. These data are taken from a study of cytomegalovirus exposure and HLA in healthy donors. Study-wide points: The study labeled 164 TCR beta chains cytomegalovirus-associated.

The PCR ran on 60 Vbeta and 13 Jbeta primers. Using immunoSEQ multiplex PCR, the repertoire was profiled, and TCRdb retains in-frame clones only, with some absent. The table records about 130,000 clones, about 80% of them present only once. This clonotype originated in a man aged 50 to 60 in good health and CMV-seronegative. Sequences were obtained from PBMCs. The chain carries TRBV15 and TRBJ2-7; D is unresolved. Written as DNA, the CDR3 is TGTGCCACCAGTACCCGAAGGAGCTACGAGCAGTACTTC. Protein: CATSTRRSYEQYF.